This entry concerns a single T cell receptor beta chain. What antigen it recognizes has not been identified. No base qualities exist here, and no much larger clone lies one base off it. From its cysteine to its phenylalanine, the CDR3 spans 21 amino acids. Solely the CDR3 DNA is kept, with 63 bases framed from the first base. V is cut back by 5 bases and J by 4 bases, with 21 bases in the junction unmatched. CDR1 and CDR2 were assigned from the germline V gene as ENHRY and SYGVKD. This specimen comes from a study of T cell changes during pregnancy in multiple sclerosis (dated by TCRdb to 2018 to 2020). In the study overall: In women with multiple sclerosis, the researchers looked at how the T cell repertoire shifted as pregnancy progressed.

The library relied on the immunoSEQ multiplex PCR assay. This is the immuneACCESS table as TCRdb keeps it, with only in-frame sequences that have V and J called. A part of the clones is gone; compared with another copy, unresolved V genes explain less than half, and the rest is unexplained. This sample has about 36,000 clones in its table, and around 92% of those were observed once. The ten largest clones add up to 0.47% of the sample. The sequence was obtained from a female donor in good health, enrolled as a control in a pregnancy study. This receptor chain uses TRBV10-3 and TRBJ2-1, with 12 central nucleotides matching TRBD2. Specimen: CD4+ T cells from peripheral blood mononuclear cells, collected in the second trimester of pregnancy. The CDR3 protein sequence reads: CAISPLGLAGKKGTIYNEQFF. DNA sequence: TGTGCCATCAGTCCACTCGGACTAGCGGGAAAGAAGGGGACAATTTACAATGAGCAGTTCTTC.